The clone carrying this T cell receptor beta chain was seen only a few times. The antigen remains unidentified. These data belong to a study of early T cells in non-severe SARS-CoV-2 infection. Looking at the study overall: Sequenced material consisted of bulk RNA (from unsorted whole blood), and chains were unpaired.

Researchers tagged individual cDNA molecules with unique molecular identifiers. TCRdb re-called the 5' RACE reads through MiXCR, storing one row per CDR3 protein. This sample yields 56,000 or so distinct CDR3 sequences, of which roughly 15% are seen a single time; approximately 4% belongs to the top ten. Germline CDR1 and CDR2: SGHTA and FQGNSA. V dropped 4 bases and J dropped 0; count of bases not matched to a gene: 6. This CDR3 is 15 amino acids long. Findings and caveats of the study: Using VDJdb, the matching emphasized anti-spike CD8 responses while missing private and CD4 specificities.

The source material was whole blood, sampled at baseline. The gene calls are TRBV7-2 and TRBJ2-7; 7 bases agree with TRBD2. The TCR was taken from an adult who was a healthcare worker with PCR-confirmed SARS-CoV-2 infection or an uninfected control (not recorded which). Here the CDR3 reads CASSYQRGSSYEQYF. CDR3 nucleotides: TGTGCCAGCAGCTACCAGCGGGGAAGCTCCTACGAGCAGTACTTC.